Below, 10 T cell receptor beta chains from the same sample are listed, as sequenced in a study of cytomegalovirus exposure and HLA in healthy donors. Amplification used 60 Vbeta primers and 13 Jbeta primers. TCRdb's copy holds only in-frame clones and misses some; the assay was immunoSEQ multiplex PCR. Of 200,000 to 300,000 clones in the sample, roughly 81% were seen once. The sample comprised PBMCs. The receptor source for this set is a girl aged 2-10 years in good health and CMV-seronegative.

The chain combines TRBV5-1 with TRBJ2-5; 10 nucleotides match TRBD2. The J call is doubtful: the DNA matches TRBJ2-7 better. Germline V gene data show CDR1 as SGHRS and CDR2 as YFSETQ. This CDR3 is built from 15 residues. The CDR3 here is CASSLAGGLIYEQYF. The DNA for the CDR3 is TGCGCCAGCAGCTTAGCGGGAGGGCTTATCTACGAGCAGTACTTC.

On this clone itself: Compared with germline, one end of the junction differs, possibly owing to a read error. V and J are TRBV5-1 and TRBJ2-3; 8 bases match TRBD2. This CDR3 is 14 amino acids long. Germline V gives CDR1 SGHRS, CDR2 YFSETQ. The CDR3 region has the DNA TGCGCCAGCAGATTGCAGGCGGGGGGAGATACACAGTATTTT. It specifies CASRLQAGGDTQYF.

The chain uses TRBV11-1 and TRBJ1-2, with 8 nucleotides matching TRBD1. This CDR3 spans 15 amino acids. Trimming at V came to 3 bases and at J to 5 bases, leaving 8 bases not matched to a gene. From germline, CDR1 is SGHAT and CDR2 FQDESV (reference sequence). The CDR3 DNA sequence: TGTGCCAGCAGCTTCCCAGGGGGCGGAAATTATGGCTACACCTTC. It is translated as CASSFPGGGNYGYTF.

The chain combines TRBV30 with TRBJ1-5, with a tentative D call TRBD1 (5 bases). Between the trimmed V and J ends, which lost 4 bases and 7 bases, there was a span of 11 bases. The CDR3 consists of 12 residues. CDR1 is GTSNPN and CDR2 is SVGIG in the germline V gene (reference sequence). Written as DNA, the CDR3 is TGTGCCTGGAACACCGGGGGGCAGCCCCAGCATTTT. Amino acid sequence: CAWNTGGQPQHF.

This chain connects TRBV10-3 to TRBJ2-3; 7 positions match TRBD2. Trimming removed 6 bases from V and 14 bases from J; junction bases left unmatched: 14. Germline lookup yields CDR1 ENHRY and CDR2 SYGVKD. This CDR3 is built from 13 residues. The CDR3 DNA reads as TGTGCCATCAGCCCAACCAGCGGGGCCCCGGTGTATTTT. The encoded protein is CAISPTSGAPVYF.

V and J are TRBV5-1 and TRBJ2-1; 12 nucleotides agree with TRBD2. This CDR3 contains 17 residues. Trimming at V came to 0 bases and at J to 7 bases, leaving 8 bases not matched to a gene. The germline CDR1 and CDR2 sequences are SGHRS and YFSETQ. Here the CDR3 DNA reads TGCGCCAGCAGCTTGGGGGCTAGCGGGAGGGCCGGTAATGAGCAGTTCTTC. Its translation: CASSLGASGRAGNEQFF.

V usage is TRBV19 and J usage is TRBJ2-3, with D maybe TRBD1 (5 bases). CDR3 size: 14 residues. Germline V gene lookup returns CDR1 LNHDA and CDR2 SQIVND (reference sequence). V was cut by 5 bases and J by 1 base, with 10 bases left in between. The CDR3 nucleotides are TGTGCCAGTAGTCAACAGGCCCGCACAGATACGCAGTATTTT. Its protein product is CASSQQARTDTQYF.

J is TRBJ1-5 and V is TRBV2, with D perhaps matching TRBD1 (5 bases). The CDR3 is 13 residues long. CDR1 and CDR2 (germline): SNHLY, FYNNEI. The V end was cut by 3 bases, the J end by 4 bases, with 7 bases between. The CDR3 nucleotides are TGTGCCAGCAGTGATGGGGGGAATCAGCCCCAGCATTTT. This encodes CASSDGGNQPQHF.

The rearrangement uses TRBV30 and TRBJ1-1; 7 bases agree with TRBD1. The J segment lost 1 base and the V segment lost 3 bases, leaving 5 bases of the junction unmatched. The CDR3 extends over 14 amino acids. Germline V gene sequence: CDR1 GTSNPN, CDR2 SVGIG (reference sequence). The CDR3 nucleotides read TGTGCCTGGAGAAACAGGGGCCGGAACACTGAAGCTTTCTTT. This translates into CAWRNRGRNTEAFF.

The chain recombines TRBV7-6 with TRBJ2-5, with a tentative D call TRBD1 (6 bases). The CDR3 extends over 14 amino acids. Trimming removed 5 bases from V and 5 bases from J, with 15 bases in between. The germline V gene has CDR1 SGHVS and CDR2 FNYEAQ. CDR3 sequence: CASSQTQGTETQYF. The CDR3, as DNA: TGTGCCAGCAGCCAAACACAGGGTACGGAGACCCAGTACTTC.